This T cell receptor beta chain was recovered during a study of control samples from healthy donors and cancer patients. Trimming at V came to 4 bases and at J to 4 bases, leaving 4 bases not matched to a gene. The CDR3 totals 14 residues. Germline CDR1 and CDR2: LGHDT and YNNKEL (reference sequence). Measured with immunoSEQ multiplex PCR; TCRdb has only the in-frame clones, and not every one. Here the sample spans 140,000 to 150,000 clones, roughly 89% being singletons. Sequencing was carried out using blood. This sequence was found in a man aged 25-45 years in good health. V gene TRBV3-1 (or the pseudogene TRBV3-2) combines with J gene TRBJ1-3; 7 positions match TRBD1. The CDR3 DNA reads TGTGCCAGCAGCCTACAGGGGTCAGGAAACACCATATATTTT. Its translation: CASSLQGSGNTIYF.